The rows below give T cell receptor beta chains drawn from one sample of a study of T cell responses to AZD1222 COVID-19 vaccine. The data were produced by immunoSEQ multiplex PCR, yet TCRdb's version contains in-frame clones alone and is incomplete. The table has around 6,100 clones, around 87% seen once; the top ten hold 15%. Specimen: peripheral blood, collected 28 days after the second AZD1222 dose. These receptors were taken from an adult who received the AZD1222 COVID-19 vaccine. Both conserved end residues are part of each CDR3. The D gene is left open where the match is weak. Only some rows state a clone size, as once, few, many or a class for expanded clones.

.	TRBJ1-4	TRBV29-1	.	TGCAGCGTTCAAACAGGGTCAGAAGGAAAACTGTTTTTT	CSVQTGSEGKLFF
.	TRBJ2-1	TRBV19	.	TGTGCCAGTAGTATCGGACGAATGCTCACTGAGCAGTTCTTC	CASSIGRMLTEQFF
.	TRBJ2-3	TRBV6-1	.	TGTGCCAGCAGTGAAGAGGACGGGGGACGCACAGATACGCAGTATTTT	CASSEEDGGRTDTQYF
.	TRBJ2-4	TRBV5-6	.	TGTGCCCCCTCAGGCGGGGCCAAAAACATTCAGTACTTC	CAPSGGAKNIQYF
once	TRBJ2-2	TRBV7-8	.	TGTGCCAGCAGCCTCCCGTCGCATATCGGGGAGCTGTTTTTT	CASSLPSHIGELFF
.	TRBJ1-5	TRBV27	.	TGTGCCAGCCCCGAACTGGACAGAGAATATAGCAATCAGCCCCAGCATTTT	CASPELDREYSNQPQHF
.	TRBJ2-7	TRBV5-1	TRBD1	TGCGCCAGCAGCGCCGACAGGGGGGGACACGAGCAGTACTTC	CASSADRGGHEQYF
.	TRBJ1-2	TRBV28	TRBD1	TGTGCCAGCAGTTTTTCCGGGACAGGGACCAACTATGGCTACACCTTC	CASSFSGTGTNYGYTF
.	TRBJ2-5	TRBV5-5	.	TGTGCCAGCAGCCGGGACTTTGGTGGGACCCAGTACTTC	CASSRDFGGTQYF
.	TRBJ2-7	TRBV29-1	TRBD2	TGCAGCGTGCGATTGGCGGGAGTGAGCGAGCAGTACTTC	CSVRLAGVSEQYF
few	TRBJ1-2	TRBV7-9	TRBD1	TGTGCCAGCAGCTTATTCGGACAGGTTTATAACTATGGCTACACCTTC	CASSLFGQVYNYGYTF
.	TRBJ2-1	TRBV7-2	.	TGTGCCAGCAGCTTAGGAGTTCGGGAGCCGAACAATGAGCAGTTCTTC	CASSLGVREPNNEQFF
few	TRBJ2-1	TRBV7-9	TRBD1	TGTGCCAGCACCCTGACAGGGCTGTACAATGAGCAGTTCTTC	CASTLTGLYNEQFF
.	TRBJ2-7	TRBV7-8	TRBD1	TGTGCCAGCAGCATCTCCGGGACAGGCTCCTACGAGCAGTACTTC	CASSISGTGSYEQYF
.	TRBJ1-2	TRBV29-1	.	TGCAGTATAAACCTGGGGATCAGCCACTATGGCTACACCTTC	CSINLGISHYGYTF
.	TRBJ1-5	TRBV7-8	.	TGTGCCAGCAGCTTAGTGTCCGGGTTTACTACCTATGGCAATCAGCCCCAGCATTTT	CASSLVSGFTTYGNQPQHF
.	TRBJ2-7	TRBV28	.	TGTGCCAGCAGTTTAGCAGCAGCGGGCCACTCCTACGAGCAGTACTTC	CASSLAAAGHSYEQYF
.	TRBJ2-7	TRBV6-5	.	TGTGCCAGCAGCGTGACAGTATACGAGCAGTACTTC	CASSVTVYEQYF
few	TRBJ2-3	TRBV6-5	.	TGTGCCAGCAGTTACTCGCGGGCGGCGGATACGCAGTATTTT	CASSYSRAADTQYF
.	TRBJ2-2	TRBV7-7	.	TGTGCTAGCAGCTTAGACAGCACCGGGGAGCTGTTTTTT	CASSLDSTGELFF
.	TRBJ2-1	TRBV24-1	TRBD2	TGTGCCACCAGTGAGGGGACTAGCGGGACCCTTTACAATGAGCAGTTCTTC	CATSEGTSGTLYNEQFF
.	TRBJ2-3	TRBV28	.	TGTGCCAGCAGTTCCCTCGGGGAGGGGGCAGAGAGCACAGATACGCAGTATTTT	CASSSLGEGAESTDTQYF
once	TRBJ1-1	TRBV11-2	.	TGTGCCAGCAGCTTAACGAGGGGTTGGGACACTGAAGCTTTCTTT	CASSLTRGWDTEAFF
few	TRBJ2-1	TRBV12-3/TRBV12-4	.	TGTGCCTGTAGTAATTACAATGAGCAGTTCTTC	CACSNYNEQFF
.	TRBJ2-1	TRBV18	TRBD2	TGTGCCAGCTCACCACCTAGCGGGAGAGGGCAGTTCTTC	CASSPPSGRGQFF
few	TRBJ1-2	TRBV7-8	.	TGTGCCAGCAGCCGAGGGGGGGCGGCGGCTGGCTACACCTTC	CASSRGGAAAGYTF
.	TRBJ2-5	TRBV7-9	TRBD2	TGTGCCAGCAGCCTCAGCGGGACGCAAGAGACCCAGTACTTC	CASSLSGTQETQYF
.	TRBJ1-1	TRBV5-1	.	TGCGCCAGCAGCGCCGCCGGGAGGGCGAACACTGAAGCTTTCTTT	CASSAAGRANTEAFF
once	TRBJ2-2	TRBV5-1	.	TGCGCCAGCAGCTTTGAAGTGTCCACCGGGGAGCTGTTTTTT	CASSFEVSTGELFF
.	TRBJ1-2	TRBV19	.	TGTGCCAGTAGTGATACCGAGACTAACTATGGCTACACCTTC	CASSDTETNYGYTF
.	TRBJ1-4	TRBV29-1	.	TGCAGCTTTTCCCGGGGCACAACTAATGAAAAACTGTTTTTT	CSFSRGTTNEKLFF
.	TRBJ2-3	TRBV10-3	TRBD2	TGTGCCATCAGTGATCGACTAGCGGGAGCAGGGATCACAGATACGCAGTATTTT	CAISDRLAGAGITDTQYF
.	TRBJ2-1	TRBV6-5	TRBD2	TGTGCCAGCTGCCCGAGCGGGAGCTGCAATGAGCAGTTCTTC	CASCPSGSCNEQFF
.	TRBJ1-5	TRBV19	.	TGTGCCAGTAGTATAAGGGCAGGGGAACGCAATCAGCCCCAGCATTTT	CASSIRAGERNQPQHF
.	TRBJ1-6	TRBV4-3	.	TGCGCCAGCAGCCAAACATGGGAAAACTCACCCCTCCACTTT	CASSQTWENSPLHF
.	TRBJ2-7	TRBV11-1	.	TGTGCCAGCAGCTTAGACGGGTCTCTTCGCTCCGAGCAGTACTTC	CASSLDGSLRSEQYF
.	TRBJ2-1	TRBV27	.	TGTGCCAGCAGTTTAACAGGGACGGAGCAGTTCTTC	CASSLTGTEQFF
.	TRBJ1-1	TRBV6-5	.	TGTGCCAGCAGCCCCCGTGAGGGGCTGAGAGCTTTCTTT	CASSPREGLRAFF
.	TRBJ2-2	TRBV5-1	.	TGCGCCAGCAGTGGGGATATTCTGAACACCGGGGAGCTGTTTTTT	CASSGDILNTGELFF
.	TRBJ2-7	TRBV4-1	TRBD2	TGCGCCAGCAGCCAAGGGGGACTAGCAACATACGAGCAGTACTTC	CASSQGGLATYEQYF
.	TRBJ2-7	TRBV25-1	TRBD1	TGTGCCAGCCGGGGACAGAGCTACGAGCAGTACTTC	CASRGQSYEQYF
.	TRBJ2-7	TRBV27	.	TGTGCCAGCAGTTCCTCCGCCTACGAGCAGTACTTC	CASSSSAYEQYF
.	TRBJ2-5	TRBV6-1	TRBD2	TGTGCCAGCAGTGAAGCGCGGGAGGAGACCCAGTACTTC	CASSEAREETQYF
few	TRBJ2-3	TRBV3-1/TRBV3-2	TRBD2	TGTGCCAGCAGCCCGCGACTAGCGGGAGGTTCCGATACGCAGTATTTT	CASSPRLAGGSDTQYF
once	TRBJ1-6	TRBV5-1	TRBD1	TGCGCCAGCAGCTTACAGGGGTTGAATTCACCCCTCCACTTT	CASSLQGLNSPLHF
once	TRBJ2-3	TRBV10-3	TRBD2	TGTGCCATCAGTGTCGAGGGAGGGATTTCAGATACGCAGTATTTT	CAISVEGGISDTQYF
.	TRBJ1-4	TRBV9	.	TGTGCCAGCAGCGTAACGGGAGCTAATGAAAAACTGTTTTTT	CASSVTGANEKLFF
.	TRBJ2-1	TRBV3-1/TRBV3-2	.	TGTGCCAGCAGCCTCGGGACTCTTCGTCGGGAGCAGTTCTTC	CASSLGTLRREQFF
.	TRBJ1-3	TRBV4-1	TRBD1	TGCGCCAGCAGCCACCGGACAGGGGCTGGAAACACCATATATTTT	CASSHRTGAGNTIYF
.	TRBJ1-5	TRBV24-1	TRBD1	TGTGCCACCAGTGAAGCGCAGACAGGGGGCAATCAGCCCCAGCATTTT	CATSEAQTGGNQPQHF
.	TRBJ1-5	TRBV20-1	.	TGCAGTGCTAGTTCAACGGGACAGCCCCAGCATTTT	CSASSTGQPQHF
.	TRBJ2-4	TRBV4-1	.	TGCGCCAGCAGCCAAGACAGGGGTCTTGCCAAAAACATTCAGTACTTC	CASSQDRGLAKNIQYF
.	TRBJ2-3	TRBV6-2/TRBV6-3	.	TGTGCCAGCAGTTTTTTTGACACAGATACGCAGTATTTT	CASSFFDTDTQYF
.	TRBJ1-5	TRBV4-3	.	TGCGCCAGCAGCCAAGATCACAGGGGCAATCAGCCCCAGCATTTT	CASSQDHRGNQPQHF
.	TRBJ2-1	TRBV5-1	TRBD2	TGCGCCAGCGAGGGGATAGCGGGGGACAATGAGCAGTTCTTC	CASEGIAGDNEQFF
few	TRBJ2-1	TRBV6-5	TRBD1	TGTGCCAGCAGCCGGGACAGAGCCTACAATGAGCAGTTCTTC	CASSRDRAYNEQFF